One and the same sample provided the 17 T cell receptor beta chains below, sequenced in a study of early stage breast cancer tumors (dated by TCRdb to the late 2010s). Libraries were built with the immunoSEQ multiplex PCR assay. Imported from immuneACCESS, the table was reduced by TCRdb to in-frame sequences with V and J called. These copies leave out some clones; in studies compared against another copy, an unresolved V gene accounts for under half, and the cause of the remainder is not known. The sample records roughly 57,000 clones, about 89% of which are singletons. The ten largest clones capture less than 6.5% of the sample. Sequencing was carried out using blood. These receptors originate from a person aged 70 to 85 with breast cancer.

The J gene is TRBJ2-3, the V gene TRBV11-2; 8 bases match TRBD2. CDR1 and CDR2 (germline): SGHAT, FQNNGV. The CDR3 runs to 15 residues. Losses at the gene ends were 2 bases for V and 1 base for J; bases not matched to a gene: 2. CDR3 sequence (DNA): TGTGCCAGCAGCTTACGAGCGGGGGGCACAGATACGCAGTATTTT. Its translation is CASSLRAGGTDTQYF. Together with reference TRBV11-2 and TRBJ2-3, the CDR3 gives the full variable domain: EAGVAQSPRYKIIEKRQSVAFWCNPISGHATLYWYQQILGQGPKLLIQFQNNGVVDDSQLPKDRFSAERLKGVDSTLKIQPAKLEDSAVYLCASSLRAGGTDTQYFGPGTRLTVL.

The CDR3 sequence is CASQSGTGSVYYGYTF. The CDR3 DNA reads TGTGCCAGTCAATCAGGAACAGGGTCAGTTTACTATGGCTACACCTTC. This chain uses TRBV19 with TRBJ1-2; weak D call: TRBD1 (6 bases). The CDR3 runs to 16 residues. V lost 8 bases and J lost 3, with 22 bases in between. The germline CDR1 and CDR2 sequences are LNHDA and SQIVND (reference sequence).

V and J are TRBV28 and TRBJ2-7; TRBD2 aligns across 11 bases. Germline V lookup: CDR1 MDHEN, CDR2 SYDVKM. CDR3 length: 15 residues. V lost 4 bases to trimming and J lost 3 bases; unmatched junction nucleotides: 5. CDR3 in amino acids: CASSSASGRLYEQYF. The CDR3 nucleotides read TGTGCCAGCAGTTCTGCTAGCGGGAGGCTCTACGAGCAGTACTTC.

The chain is built from TRBV5-1 and TRBJ2-7, with 7 bases fitting TRBD2. Germline CDR1 SGHRS, CDR2 YFSETQ. This CDR3 region has 14 residues. The junction had 7 bases not matched to a gene; V was cut back by 4 bases and J by 3 bases. CDR3: CASSRGDLHYEQYF. Here the CDR3 DNA reads TGCGCCAGCAGCCGGGGGGACCTGCACTACGAGCAGTACTTC.

The J gene is TRBJ2-3, the V gene TRBV7-8; tentative D call: TRBD2 (6 bases). Germline V gene sequence: CDR1 SGHVS, CDR2 FQNEAQ. This CDR3 contains 15 residues. V was cut by 8 bases and J by 0 bases, with 15 bases left in between. CDR3 in amino acids: CASGAGTQSTDTQYF. CDR3 coding DNA: TGTGCCAGCGGAGCCGGGACTCAAAGCACAGATACGCAGTATTTT.

The chain is built from TRBV18 and TRBJ1-6; 9 bases line up with TRBD1. V was pared by 3 bases and J by 9 bases, with 6 bases of the junction left unmatched. The CDR3 spans 15 residues. Germline assignment: CDR1 KGHSH and CDR2 LQKENI. The CDR3 here is CASSPSTGGSSPLHF. The CDR3 DNA reads TGTGCCAGCTCACCGTCGACAGGGGGGAGTTCACCCCTCCACTTT.

The chain links TRBV6-5 to TRBJ1-2, with 9 bases that match TRBD1. CDR1 is MNHEY, CDR2 SVGAGI, per germline. The CDR3 is 15 residues long. J gave up 3 bases and V 5 bases, and 7 bases lay outside the gene matches. The CDR3: CASSPGTGYDYGYTF. The CDR3 DNA reads as TGTGCCAGCAGTCCCGGGACAGGGTACGACTATGGCTACACCTTC.

The V gene is TRBV4-2, the J gene TRBJ2-1; TRBD1 might be the D (6 bases). Germline CDR1 is LGHNA and CDR2 is YNFKEQ. Trimming left V 4 bases short and J 3 bases short, with 10 bases between. The CDR3 is 14 residues long. The CDR3 coding sequence is TGTGCCAGCAGCCGCCGACAGGACTACAATGAGCAGTTCTTC. It specifies CASSRRQDYNEQFF.

The V and J genes are TRBV7-3 and TRBJ1-1, with 10 bases fitting TRBD1. The CDR3 contains 15 residues. Germline CDR1 and CDR2: SGHTA and FQGTGA. V shed 6 bases, J shed 1 base, and the junction held 5 bases outside the gene matches. The CDR3 region has the DNA TGTGCCAGCAGTTCTAGACAGGGGGCGAACACTGAAGCTTTCTTT. Its translation is CASSSRQGANTEAFF.

The V gene is TRBV19, the J gene TRBJ2-3; 7 nucleotides match TRBD1. The germline CDR1 and CDR2 sequences are LNHDA and SQIVND (reference sequence). The ends lost 4 bases at V and 5 bases at J; junction bases unmatched: 9. CDR3 length: 15 residues. The CDR3 sequence: CASSTNGDSGDTQYF. CDR3 sequence (DNA): TGTGCCAGTAGTACCAACGGGGACAGCGGAGATACGCAGTATTTT.

The chain combines TRBV6-5 with TRBJ1-6; 8 bases fit TRBD1. Trimming cost V 2 bases and J 13 bases; bases outside gene matches: 7. The CDR3 consists of 14 residues. Germline CDR1 MNHEY, CDR2 SVGAGI. The CDR3 is CASSYEDRARPLHF. DNA for the CDR3: TGTGCCAGCAGTTACGAGGACAGGGCCCGGCCCCTCCACTTT.

The J gene is TRBJ2-1, the V gene TRBV9; 7 nucleotides agree with TRBD2. Germline V gene lookup returns CDR1 SGDLS and CDR2 YYNGEE. The junction had 7 bases not matched to a gene; V was cut back by 0 bases and J by 4 bases. The CDR3 is made up of 16 amino acids. The CDR3 reads CASSVGGGGPYNEQFF. The DNA of the CDR3 is TGTGCCAGCAGCGTAGGAGGCGGGGGACCTTACAATGAGCAGTTCTTC.

The J gene is TRBJ2-3, the V gene TRBV7-9, with D possibly being TRBD1 (5 bases). The V gene lost 5 bases and the J gene lost 6 bases, with 12 bases spanning the gap. This CDR3 has 13 residues. The germline V gene encodes CDR1 SEHNR and CDR2 FQNEAQ (reference sequence). Here the CDR3 reads CASSPDSGDTQYF. The CDR3 nucleotides are TGTGCCAGCAGCCCAGACAGTGGGGATACGCAGTATTTT.

The chain links TRBV6-6 to TRBJ1-2; D uncertain. The CDR3 runs 11 residues. The V end was cut by 6 bases, the J end by 8 bases, with 10 bases between. Looked up from germline, CDR1 is MNHNY and CDR2 is SVGAGI (reference sequence). The CDR3 DNA follows: TGTGCCAGCAGAGGAGCTGAGGGCTACACCTTC. Its protein product is CASRGAEGYTF.

This CDR3 is CASSLEGRRAVALSSYEQYF. In nucleotides, the CDR3 is TGCGCCAGCAGCTTGGAGGGACGGAGGGCCGTAGCACTAAGCTCCTACGAGCAGTACTTC. The chain joins TRBV5-1 to TRBJ2-7; D is perhaps TRBD2 (6 bases). CDR1 is SGHRS and CDR2 is YFSETQ in the germline V gene. Trimming left V 0 bases short and J 0 bases short, with 25 bases between. The CDR3 extends over 20 amino acids.

The chain recombines TRBV5-1 with TRBJ2-3; perhaps TRBD2 as D (5 bases). The V gene lost 4 bases and the J gene lost 0 bases, with 15 bases spanning the gap. This CDR3 region has 16 residues. From germline, CDR1 is SGHRS and CDR2 YFSETQ. The CDR3 DNA reads as TGCGCCAGCAGCCCAAAGGTAGCGACTAGCACAGATACGCAGTATTTT. Translated, it gives CASSPKVATSTDTQYF. Combining the CDR3 with reference TRBV5-1 and TRBJ2-3 gives the whole variable domain KAGVTQTPRYLIKTRGQQVTLSCSPISGHRSVSWYQQTPGQGLQFLFEYFSETQRNKGNFPGRFSGRQFSNSRSEMNVSTLELGDSALYLCASSPKVATSTDTQYFGPGTRLTVL.

This clone was found a few times. The V call is TRBV5-4, the J call TRBJ1-5; no reliable D call. There are 13 residues in the CDR3. Trimming removed 0 bases at V and 5 bases at J, with 6 bases between. From germline, CDR1 is SGHNT and CDR2 YYREEE (reference sequence). The DNA for the CDR3 is TGTGCCAGCAGCTTGGACGCGGATCAGCCCCAGCATTTT. This sequence encodes CASSLDADQPQHF.